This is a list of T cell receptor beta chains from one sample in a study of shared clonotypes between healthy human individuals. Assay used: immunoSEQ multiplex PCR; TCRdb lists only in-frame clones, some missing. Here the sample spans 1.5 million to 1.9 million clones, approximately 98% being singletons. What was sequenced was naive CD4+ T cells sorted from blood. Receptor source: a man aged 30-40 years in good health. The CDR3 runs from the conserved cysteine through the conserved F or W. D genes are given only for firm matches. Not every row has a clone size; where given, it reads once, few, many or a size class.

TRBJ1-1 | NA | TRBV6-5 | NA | TGTGCCAGCAGAAGGGGGAGCACTGAAGCTTTCTTT | CASRRGSTEAFF
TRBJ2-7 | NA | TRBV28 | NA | TGTGCCAGCAGTTTAAATAAATGGGGGTCTGATAAGAACGAGCAGTACTTC | CASSLNKWGSDKNEQYF
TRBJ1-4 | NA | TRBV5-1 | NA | TGCGCCAGCAGCGCCGAACAGGTTGGGACTGAAAAACTGTTTTTT | CASSAEQVGTEKLFF
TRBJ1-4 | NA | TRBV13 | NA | TGTGCCAGCAGCTCAATTCGGCAGCGAACTAATGAAAAACTGTTTTTT | CASSSIRQRTNEKLFF
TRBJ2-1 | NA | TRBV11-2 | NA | TGTGCCAGCAGCTTAAGTGCGACTAAAAGCTCCTACAATGAGCAGTTCTTC | CASSLSATKSSYNEQFF
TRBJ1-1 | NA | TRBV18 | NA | TGTGCCAGCTCACCGACAAGCATGACGATCATGAACACTGAAGCTTTCTTT | CASSPTSMTIMNTEAFF
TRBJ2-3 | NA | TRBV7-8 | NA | TGTGCCAGCAGCATTAGGAGGTCTAGCACAGATACGCAGTATTTT | CASSIRRSSTDTQYF
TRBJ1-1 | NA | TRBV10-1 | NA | TGCGCCAGCAGTGAGTTGCCGGGTAGGGCTGAAGCTTTCTTT | CASSELPGRAEAFF
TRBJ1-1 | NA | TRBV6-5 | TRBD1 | TGTGCCAGCAGTCGAACGGGACAGGTGAACACTGAAGCTTTCTTT | CASSRTGQVNTEAFF
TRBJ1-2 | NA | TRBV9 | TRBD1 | TGTGCCAGCAGCGTAGACGGGACAGGGGTATCCAACTATGGCTACACCTTC | CASSVDGTGVSNYGYTF
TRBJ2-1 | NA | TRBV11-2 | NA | TGTGCCAGCAGCTTAGTTTTCCAGGACAATGAGCAGTTCTTC | CASSLVFQDNEQFF
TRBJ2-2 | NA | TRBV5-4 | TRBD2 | TGTGCCACCGGTAGCGGGGCGAACACCGGGGAGCTGTTTTTT | CATGSGANTGELFF
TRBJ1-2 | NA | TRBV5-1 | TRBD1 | TGCGCCAGCAGCACGGGACAGGGTGGCGGCTACACCTTC | CASSTGQGGGYTF
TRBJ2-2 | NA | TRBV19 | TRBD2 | TGTGCCAGTAGGGCGCCGGGACTAGCGGGGAACACCGGGGAGCTGTTTTTT | CASRAPGLAGNTGELFF
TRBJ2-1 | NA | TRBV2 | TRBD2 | TGTGCCAGCAGCCGCGGACTAGGAGAATCTGAGCAGTTCTTC | CASSRGLGESEQFF
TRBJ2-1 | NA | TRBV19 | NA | TGTGCCAGTAGGAGTCTTGGGGTCTCCTACAATGAGCAGTTCTTC | CASRSLGVSYNEQFF
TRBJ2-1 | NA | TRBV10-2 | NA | TGCGCCATCGGGACCTACAATGAGCAGTTCTTC | CAIGTYNEQFF
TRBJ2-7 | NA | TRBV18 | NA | TGTGCCAGCTCACAGACAGACCAACAGCTGGGGGAGCAGTACTTC | CASSQTDQQLGEQYF
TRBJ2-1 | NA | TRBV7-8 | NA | TGTGCCAGCAGCTTAGTTAGCGACGGGCCCTACAATGAGCAGTTCTTC | CASSLVSDGPYNEQFF
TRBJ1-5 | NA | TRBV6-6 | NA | TGTGCCAGCAGTTTACTCGGGGAAGATCAGCCCCAGCATTTT | CASSLLGEDQPQHF
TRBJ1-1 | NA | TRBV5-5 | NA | TGTGCCAGCAGCCGACCGGGGGTGGACACTGAAGCTTTCTTT | CASSRPGVDTEAFF
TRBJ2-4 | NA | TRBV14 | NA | TGTGCCAGCAGCCGTTACATAGACCGGGACATATTGGAACGTCCGAACATTCAGTACTTC | CASSRYIDRDILERPNIQYF
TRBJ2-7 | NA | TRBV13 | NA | TGTGCCAGCAGCTCAACCTACGAGCAGTACTTC | CASSSTYEQYF
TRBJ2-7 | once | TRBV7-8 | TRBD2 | TGTGCCAGCAGCTTATCCTTAGCGGGAGGGACCGCCGAGCAGTACTTC | CASSLSLAGGTAEQYF
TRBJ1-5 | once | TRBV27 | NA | TGTGCCAGCAGTTTGGGCGGCGGGCCCCAGCATTTT | CASSLGGGPQHF
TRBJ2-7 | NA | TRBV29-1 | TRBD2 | TGCAGTGCTAGCGGGAGGACCTGGTACGAGCAGTACTTC | CSASGRTWYEQYF
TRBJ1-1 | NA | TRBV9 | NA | TGTGCCAGCAGCGCCTCGGGACGAAGCACCCCCACGAACACTGAAGCTTTCTTT | CASSASGRSTPTNTEAFF
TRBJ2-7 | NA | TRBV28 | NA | TGTGCCAGCAGTTTATTTCTCGGGGACAAAGCCTACGAGCAGTACTTC | CASSLFLGDKAYEQYF
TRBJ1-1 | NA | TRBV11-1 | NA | TGTGCCAGCAGCTCATCGAACACTGAAGCTTTCTTT | CASSSSNTEAFF
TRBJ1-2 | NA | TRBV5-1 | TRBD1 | TGCGCCAGCAGCTTCGGGACAGGGGGTAGTGGCTACACCTTC | CASSFGTGGSGYTF
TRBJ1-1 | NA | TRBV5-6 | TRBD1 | TGTGCCAGCAGCTGGGACAGGGAAACTGAAGCTTTCTTT | CASSWDRETEAFF
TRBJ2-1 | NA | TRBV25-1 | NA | TGTGCCAGCAGAGGACAGAGCACGTACGGGGAGCAGTTCTTC | CASRGQSTYGEQFF
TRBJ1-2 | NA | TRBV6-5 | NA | TGTGCCAGCAGGTTAGGTGGTAACTATGGCTACACCTTC | CASRLGGNYGYTF
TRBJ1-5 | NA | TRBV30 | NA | TGTGCCTGGAGTGTACAGAGTAGTCAGGAGAAGATTCAGCCCCAGCATTTT | CAWSVQSSQEKIQPQHF
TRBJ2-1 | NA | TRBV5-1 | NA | TGCGCCAGCAGCCCCCGGACGCGGACAGCGGGATCGACCTACAATGAGCAGTTCTTC | CASSPRTRTAGSTYNEQFF
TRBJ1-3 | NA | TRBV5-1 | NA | TGCGCCAGCAGCTTAGACCTCTCTGGAAACACCATATATTTT | CASSLDLSGNTIYF
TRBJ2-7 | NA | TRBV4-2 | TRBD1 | TGTGCCAGCAGCCAAGCACAGGGGGGAAGCTCCTACGAGCAGTACTTC | CASSQAQGGSSYEQYF
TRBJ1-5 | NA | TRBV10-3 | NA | TGTGCCATCAGTGAGTCTTGGGAAGGTAATCAGCCCCAGCATTTT | CAISESWEGNQPQHF
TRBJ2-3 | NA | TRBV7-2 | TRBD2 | TGTGCCAGCAGCTTAGGTCTACTAGCGGGAGCCGCAGATACGCAGTATTTT | CASSLGLLAGAADTQYF
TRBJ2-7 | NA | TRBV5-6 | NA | TGTGCCAGCAGCCGGAACCACAGGGACCTCTACGAGCAGTACTTC | CASSRNHRDLYEQYF
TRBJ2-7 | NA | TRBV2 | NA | TGTGCCAGCAGCCCCATCTACGAGCAGTACTTC | CASSPIYEQYF
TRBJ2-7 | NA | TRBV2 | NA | TGTGCCGGCAGAGGGACCCCAGCCTACGAGCAGTACTTC | CAGRGTPAYEQYF
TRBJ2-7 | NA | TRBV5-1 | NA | TGCGCCAGCAGCCGAAACGAAGCATACGAGCAGTACTTC | CASSRNEAYEQYF
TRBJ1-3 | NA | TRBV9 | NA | TGTGCCAGCAGCTCCCAAAGTGCTGGAAACACCATATATTTT | CASSSQSAGNTIYF
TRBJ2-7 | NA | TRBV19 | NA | TGTGCCAGTAGTATCAAGGCAGGCTCCTACGAGCAGTACTTC | CASSIKAGSYEQYF
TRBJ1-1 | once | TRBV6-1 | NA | TGTGCCAGCAGCGTCCTCAGGGGAGGGAACACTGAAGCTTTCTTT | CASSVLRGGNTEAFF
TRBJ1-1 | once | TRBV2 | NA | TGTGCCAGCAGGAAGGACGGCCCGGGCACTGAAGCTTTCTTT | CASRKDGPGTEAFF
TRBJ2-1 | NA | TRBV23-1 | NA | TGCGCCAGCAGTCGAAACGGCCGGGACAACTACTACAATGAGCAGTTCTTC | CASSRNGRDNYYNEQFF
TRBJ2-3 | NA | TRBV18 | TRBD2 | TGTGCCAGCTCACCAATACCGGGACTAGCGGGAGGTGGGCGAAAAGATACGCAGTATTTT | CASSPIPGLAGGGRKDTQYF
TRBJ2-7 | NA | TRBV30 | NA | TGTGCCTGGAGGGGACCCTACGAGCAGTACTTC | CAWRGPYEQYF
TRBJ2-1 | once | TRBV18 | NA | TGTGCCAGCTCAAACCGGGACTTCTCCTACAATGAGCAGTTCTTC | CASSNRDFSYNEQFF
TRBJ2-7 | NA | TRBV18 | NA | TGTGCCAGCTCACCGGGTATAGGGGGAAAAAGCTCCTACGAGCAGTACTTC | CASSPGIGGKSSYEQYF